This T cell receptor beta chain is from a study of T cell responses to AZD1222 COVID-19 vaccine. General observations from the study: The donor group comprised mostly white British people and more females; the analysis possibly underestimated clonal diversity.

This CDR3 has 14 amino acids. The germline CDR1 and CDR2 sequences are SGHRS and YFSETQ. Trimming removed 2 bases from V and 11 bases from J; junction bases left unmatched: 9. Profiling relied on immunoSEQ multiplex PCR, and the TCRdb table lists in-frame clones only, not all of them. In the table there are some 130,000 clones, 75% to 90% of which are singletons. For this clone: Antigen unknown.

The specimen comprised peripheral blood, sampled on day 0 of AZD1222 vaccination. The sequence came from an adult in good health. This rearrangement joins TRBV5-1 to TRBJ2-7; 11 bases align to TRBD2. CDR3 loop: CASSFSSGGSTEYF. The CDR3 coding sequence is TGCGCCAGCAGCTTCTCTAGCGGGGGGTCAACCGAGTACTTC.